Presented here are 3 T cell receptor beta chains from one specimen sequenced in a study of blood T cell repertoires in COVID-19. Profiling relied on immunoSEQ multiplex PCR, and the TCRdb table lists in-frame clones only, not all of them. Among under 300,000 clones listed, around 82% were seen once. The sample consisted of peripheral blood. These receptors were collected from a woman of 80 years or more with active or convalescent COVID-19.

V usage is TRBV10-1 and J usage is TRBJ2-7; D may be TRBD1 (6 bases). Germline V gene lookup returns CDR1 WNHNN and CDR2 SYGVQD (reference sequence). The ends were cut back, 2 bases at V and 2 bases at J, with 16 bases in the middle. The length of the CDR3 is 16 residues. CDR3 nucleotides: TGCGCCAGCAGTGAGCTTGCAGGGGCTACACCCTACGAGCAGTACTTC. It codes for CASSELAGATPYEQYF.

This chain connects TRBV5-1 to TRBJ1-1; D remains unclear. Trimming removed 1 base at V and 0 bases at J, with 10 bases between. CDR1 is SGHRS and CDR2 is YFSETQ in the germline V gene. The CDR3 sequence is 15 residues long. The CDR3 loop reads CASSLTAVMNTEAFF. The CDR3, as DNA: TGCGCCAGCAGCTTGACAGCGGTCATGAACACTGAAGCTTTCTTT.

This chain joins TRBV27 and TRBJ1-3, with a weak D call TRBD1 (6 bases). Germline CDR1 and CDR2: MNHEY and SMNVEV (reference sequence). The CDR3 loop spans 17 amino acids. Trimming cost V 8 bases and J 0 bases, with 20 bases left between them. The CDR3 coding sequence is TGTGCCAGCGGCCCAGACCCAGGGGCCTTCTCTGGAAACACCATATATTTT. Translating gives CASGPDPGAFSGNTIYF.